The next 6 T cell receptor beta chains were all read from a single sample in a study of immune evolution from preneoplasia to lung adenocarcinoma. Assay used: immunoSEQ multiplex PCR; TCRdb lists only in-frame clones, some missing. The sample holds several thousand clones; around 80% are singletons and the top ten take 5.5% to 6.5%. What was sequenced was FFPE adjacent normal lung tissue. The receptors derive from a person between 60 and 79 years old with lung adenocarcinoma.

The chain joins TRBV29-1 to TRBJ2-1; D is tentatively TRBD1 or TRBD2 (5 bases each). Germline lookup yields CDR1 SQVTM and CDR2 ANQGSEA. The CDR3 is 13 residues long. V lost 6 bases, J lost 7 bases, and 16 bases lay in between. For the CDR3, the DNA is TGCAGCGTCGGGGACGCAGTAATGAATGAGCAGTTCTTC. It yields the protein CSVGDAVMNEQFF.

This chain links TRBV28 with TRBJ2-1, with 8 bases aligning to TRBD2. Looked up from germline, CDR1 is MDHEN and CDR2 is SYDVKM. CDR3 length: 15 amino acids. V lost 6 bases, J lost 5 bases, and 9 bases stayed unmatched. CDR3 residues: CASSYQRESDNEQFF. CDR3 nucleotides: TGTGCCAGCAGCTACCAGCGGGAGAGCGACAATGAGCAGTTCTTC. Variable domain in full (rest from reference TRBV28 and TRBJ2-1): DVKVTQSSRYLVKRTGEKVFLECVQDMDHENMFWYRQDPGLGLRLIYFSYDVKMKEKGDIPEGYSVSREKKERFSLILESASTNQTSMYLCASSYQRESDNEQFFGPGTRLTVL.

The V and J genes are TRBV5-4 and TRBJ2-3; TRBD1 agrees at 8 bases. CDR3 size: 14 residues. Germline trimming cut 4 bases from V and 6 bases from J; bases unmatched to any gene: 7. Germline V CDR1 and CDR2: SGHNT, YYREEE (reference sequence). The CDR3 region has the DNA TGTGCCAGCAGCCCCGGACAGGGTCGGGATACGCAGTATTTT. This gives the protein CASSPGQGRDTQYF.

The J gene is TRBJ1-2, the V gene TRBV5-6, with 7 bases aligning to TRBD1. The germline CDR1 and CDR2 sequences are SGHDT and YYEEEE. V trimming: 7 bases; J trimming: 4 bases; junction bases outside the gene matches: 7. The CDR3 length is 13 residues. CDR3 in DNA: TGTGCCAGCGGCGGGACAGATATCTATGGCTACACCTTC. Translated, it gives CASGGTDIYGYTF.

V gene TRBV5-1 combines with J gene TRBJ1-5; perhaps TRBD1 as D (6 bases). This CDR3 comprises 15 residues. Germline V gene sequence: CDR1 SGHRS, CDR2 YFSETQ. Trimming took 0 bases from V and 5 from J, leaving 12 bases between them. CDR3: CASSLEGRGDQPQHF. The CDR3 bases are TGCGCCAGCAGCTTGGAGGGCAGGGGAGATCAGCCCCAGCATTTT.

This rearrangement joins TRBV11-2 to TRBJ2-7; 10 bases map to TRBD1. CDR3 size: 15 residues. The trim removed 2 bases at V and 2 bases at J, leaving 3 bases unmatched. Germline CDR1 is SGHAT and CDR2 is FQNNGV. The CDR3 reads CASSLTGQGAYEQYF. The CDR3 region has the DNA TGTGCCAGCAGCTTAACCGGACAGGGGGCCTACGAGCAGTACTTC.